This T cell receptor (beta chain) was recovered during a study of cytomegalovirus exposure and HLA in healthy donors. Trimming left V 0 bases short and J 3 bases short, with 10 bases between. Germline V gene sequence: CDR1 SGHRS, CDR2 YFSETQ. The CDR3 consists of 14 residues. Amplification used 60 Vbeta primers and 13 Jbeta primers. The data were produced by immunoSEQ multiplex PCR, yet TCRdb's version contains in-frame clones alone and is incomplete. This sample carries 150,000 to 200,000 clones, approximately 78% of them seen once, and the ten largest clones take nearly 2.5%. The chain joins TRBV5-1 to TRBJ2-7, with D possibly matching TRBD2 (5 bases). This TCR derives from a male donor in good health and CMV-seronegative. The source material was PBMCs. The CDR3: CASSLDKRYYEQYF. The DNA of the CDR3 is TGCGCCAGCAGCTTGGACAAGCGGTACTACGAGCAGTACTTC.